Below, 4 T cell receptor beta chains from the same sample are listed, as sequenced in a study of long-term antiretroviral therapy in people with HIV. Researchers ran immunoSEQ v3.0 at survey level. Assay: immunoSEQ multiplex PCR; the TCRdb copy retains only in-frame clones and omits some. The table shows 31,000 or so clones, with around 96% occurring only once. Here the sequenced sample was unsorted PBMCs, taken 6.5 to 6.6 years after starting antiretroviral therapy. The receptors come from a man between 25 and 39 years old with HIV.

This chain joins TRBV10-3 and TRBJ2-1; 13 bases line up with TRBD2. The germline CDR1 and CDR2 sequences are ENHRY and SYGVKD. V lost 7 bases to trimming and J lost 3 bases; unmatched junction nucleotides: 12. This CDR3 is built from 18 residues. CDR3 DNA sequence: TGTGCCATCAATAAGGGACTAGCGGGAAACGGTGGCTACAATGAGCAGTTCTTC. Translated: CAINKGLAGNGGYNEQFF.

The chain uses TRBV5-4 and TRBJ1-1, with D uncertain. The V end lost 2 bases, the J end lost 1 base, and 3 bases lay between the germline ends. Germline loops: CDR1 SGHNT, CDR2 YYREEE (reference sequence). The CDR3 consists of 12 residues. The CDR3 nucleotides read TGTGCCAGCAGCTTTTGGAACACTGAAGCTTTCTTT. Translation gives CASSFWNTEAFF.

The J gene is TRBJ2-7, the V gene TRBV6-5, with a tentative D call TRBD1 (5 bases). Trimming cost V 5 bases and J 3 bases, with 5 bases left between them. Germline CDR1 and CDR2: MNHEY and SVGAGI. This CDR3 contains 11 residues. DNA for the CDR3: TGTGCCAGCAGTGACAGCTACGAGCAGTACTTC. This gives the protein CASSDSYEQYF.

The CDR3 nucleotides read TGTGCCAGCACCCGAACCAGGGGCTCCTACGAGCAGTACTTC. Translation: CASTRTRGSYEQYF. The chain couples TRBV6-5 to TRBJ2-7; tentative D call: TRBD1 (6 bases). The ends were cut back, 7 bases at V and 0 bases at J, with 13 bases in the middle. Germline V gene sequence: CDR1 MNHEY, CDR2 SVGAGI. CDR3 size: 14 residues.